This T cell receptor beta chain comes out of a study of blood T cell repertoires in COVID-19. Study overall: Acute-phase and convalescent COVID-19 samples originated in the United States, Italy and Spain. Sources were T cells, B-cell-depleted T cells, or PBMCs; the material itself was cDNA or gDNA.

CDR1 MDHEN and CDR2 SYDVKM come from the germline V gene. This CDR3 is 15 amino acids long. V was cut by 2 bases and J by 2 bases, with 7 bases left in between. Clones were sequenced by immunoSEQ multiplex PCR, and TCRdb holds only the in-frame ones, with some missing. The table lists some 290,000 clones, 87% of them singletons. Sequenced input: peripheral blood. The chain carries TRBV28 and TRBJ2-6; tentatively, D is TRBD2 (5 bases). The TCR comes from a woman aged 50 to 60 who had recovered from COVID-19. CDR3 protein: CASSLEGTGANVLTF. As DNA, the CDR3 is TGTGCCAGCAGTTTAGAGGGAACTGGGGCCAACGTCCTGACTTTC.